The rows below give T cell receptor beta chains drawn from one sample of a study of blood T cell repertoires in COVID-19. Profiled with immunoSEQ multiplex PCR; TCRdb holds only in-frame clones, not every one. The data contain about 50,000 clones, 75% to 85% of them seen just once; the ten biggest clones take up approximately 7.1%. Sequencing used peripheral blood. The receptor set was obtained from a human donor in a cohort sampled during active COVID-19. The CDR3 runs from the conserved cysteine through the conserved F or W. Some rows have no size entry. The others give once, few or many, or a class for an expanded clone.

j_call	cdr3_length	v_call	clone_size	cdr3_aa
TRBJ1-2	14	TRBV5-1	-	CASSWGQGAEGYTF
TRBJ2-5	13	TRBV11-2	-	CASTQTVQETQYF
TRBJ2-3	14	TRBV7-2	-	CASSRDFGTDTQYF
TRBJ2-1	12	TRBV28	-	CASSKQGGTAFF
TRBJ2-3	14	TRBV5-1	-	CASSLEAAGGTQYF
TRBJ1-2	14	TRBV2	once	CASSGTGGQGGYTF
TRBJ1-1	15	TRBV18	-	CASSLSGDLNTEAFF
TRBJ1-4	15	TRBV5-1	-	CASSPPGQPNEKLFF
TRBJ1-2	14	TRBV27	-	CASSQDRGNYGYTF
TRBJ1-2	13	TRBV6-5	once	CASSPRQLYGYTF
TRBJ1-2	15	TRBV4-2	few	CASSHGDREPYGYTF
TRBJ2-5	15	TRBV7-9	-	CASSLASGGGETQYF
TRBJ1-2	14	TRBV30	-	CAWRADRGDYGYTF
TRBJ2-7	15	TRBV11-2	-	CASSLDRGGRGEQYF
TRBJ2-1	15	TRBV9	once	CASSVVASGVDEQFF
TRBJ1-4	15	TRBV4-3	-	CASSQKFGSNEKLFF
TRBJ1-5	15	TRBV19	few	CASSAGGGRGQPQHF
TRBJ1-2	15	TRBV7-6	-	CASSPRQGADYGYTF
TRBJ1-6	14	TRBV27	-	CASSLTVTNSPLHF
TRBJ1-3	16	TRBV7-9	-	CASSLGQGALGNTIYF
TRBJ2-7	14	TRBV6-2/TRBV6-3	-	CASSYRGGNKEQYF
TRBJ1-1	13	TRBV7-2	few	CASSLDRNTEAFF